This record concerns one TCR beta chain sequence. Its binding antigen is unknown. Library preparation was by 5' RACE. For each TCR library, around 4,000 ng of total RNA was used. For each sample, cDNA was synthesized in eight separate reactions using SMARTScribe reverse transcriptase. During cDNA synthesis, template switching was used to introduce unique molecular identifiers that contained a 6-nucleotide sample barcode. Amplification of TCRalpha and TCRbeta cDNA involved two nested PCRs of around 16 and 10 cycles, and each PCR was followed by bead purification. Before amplification, the cDNA was treated with uracil DNA-glycosylase and purified using the QIAquick PCR purification kit. In the second PCR, Illumina TruSeq-compatible adapters and sample-specific barcodes were added. TapeStation and Qubit were used to check library quality and concentration, and roughly 4.8 ng of each library went into the pool. Pooled libraries were sequenced on an Illumina HiSeq2500 single-index Rapid Run with 2 x 100 bp reads and custom sequencing primers. Per the source publication's procedure: MiGEC version 1.2.6 was used for UMI-based consensus assembly, which corrected PCR and sequencing errors. MiXCR version 2.1.1 handled V(D)J alignment, clonotype assembly and CDR3 extraction. To normalise gene usage, clonotype sharing and MAIT/NKT TCR abundance, the analysis used the top 1000, 10 000 and 20 000 clonotypes per sample. After downsampling to 27 000 UMIs, diversity was calculated as the inverse Simpson index using the vegan R package. Paired Mann-Whitney U tests were applied to discordant twin pairs, and Benjamini-Hochberg correction was used for multiple testing. Following TCRdb reprocessing, every CDR3 protein sequence forms one entry, and DNA is not provided. TCRdb's processing, not the authors' own work, is the source of the V and J calls. The table held for this sample gives some 450,000 distinct CDR3 sequences. Clones ranked in the top ten supply about 2.6% of the sample.

These data come from a study of monozygotic twins with inflammatory bowel disease (dated by TCRdb to the late 2010s). For the wider study: The complete study included 28 monozygotic twin pairs: 19 IBD-discordant Danish pairs and nine German pairs, of which four were IBD-concordant and five were IBD-discordant. Each individual had, on average, about 151 000 unique TCRalpha sequences and 181 000 unique TCRbeta sequences available for analysis. Within discordant pairs, disease-associated traits were sought mainly by comparing IBD patients with their genetically identical healthy co-twins. Results and caveats for the whole study, not just this receptor: IBD patients had lower TCRbeta repertoire diversity, measured by the inverse Simpson index, than their healthy co-twins. The results gave no support for a single strong signal or clonotype linked to IBD. Fewer clonotypes were shared with other individuals by IBD patients than by healthy twins, most markedly in patients showing signs of disease activity. Repertoire similarity did not differ between concordant and discordant twins, which could be due to limited statistical power. Background noise and inter-individual variability may have been introduced into the repertoires by the differing immunosuppressive treatments among patients. Different T cell subtypes could not be distinguished in the analysis.

From each donor, a roughly 2.7 ml peripheral blood sample was collected into PAXgene tubes and stored at -80 degrees C. Without T cell sorting, total RNA was isolated from whole blood using the PAXgene blood miRNA kit on an automated QIAcube. Deep TCRalpha and TCRbeta repertoire profiling with unique molecular barcoding was performed on peripheral blood of monozygotic twin pairs concordant or discordant for inflammatory bowel disease. Smoking habits were recorded for all twin pairs, with individuals classified as current, former or never smokers. The germline V gene yields LGHNA for CDR1 and YSLEER for CDR2. The CDR3 numbers 15 residues from cysteine through phenylalanine. DNA was not recorded.

This receptor was identified in a human donor with ulcerative colitis or Crohn's disease, or a healthy co-twin of an affected twin (not recorded which). The rearrangement joined TRBV4-3 to TRBJ2-1; TCRdb's D gene call, TRBD2, goes unchecked for lack of DNA. Sequences were obtained from blood. The CDR3 protein is CASSQDFQPANEQFF.